These 30 T cell receptor beta chains share one sample of origin, sequenced in a study of PD-1 blockade in mismatch repair-deficient tumors. Assay: immunoSEQ multiplex PCR; the TCRdb copy retains only in-frame clones and omits some. The sample shows approximately 100,000 clones, roughly four fifths of them seen only once. The sequences come from peripheral blood, collected about eight months after starting pembrolizumab. These receptors were collected from an adult with mismatch repair-deficient cancer.

This clone was seen a single time. The J gene is TRBJ1-5, the V gene TRBV6-5; D not certain. Trimming took off 4 bases at V and 2 bases at J, with 12 bases between the two ends. The CDR3 runs to 15 residues. Germline CDR1 and CDR2: MNHEY and SVGAGI. The CDR3 nucleotides read TGTGCCAGCAGTTCCCGACCTGGGGGCAATCAGCCCCAGCATTTT. Its translation: CASSSRPGGNQPQHF.

This clone was seen more than once but under ten times. V and J are TRBV27 and TRBJ2-7; weak D call: TRBD1 (6 bases). Germline V gene sequence: CDR1 MNHEY, CDR2 SMNVEV (reference sequence). This CDR3 region has 15 residues. Trimming stripped 0 bases from V and 3 bases from J, with 12 bases between. CDR3 nucleotides: TGTGCCAGCAGTTTATCTGGCAGGGGTCGCTACGAGCAGTACTTC. Protein sequence: CASSLSGRGRYEQYF.

The V and J genes are TRBV30 and TRBJ1-1, with D possibly TRBD1 on 5 matching bases. This CDR3 is 13 amino acids long. V was clipped by 1 base and J by 8 bases, with 14 bases between them. Germline loops: CDR1 GTSNPN, CDR2 SVGIG (reference sequence). The CDR3 spells CAWSGGDGNEAFF. The CDR3, as DNA: TGTGCCTGGAGTGGGGGGGACGGAAACGAAGCTTTCTTT.

The chain is built from TRBV4-1 and TRBJ1-2, with D possibly being TRBD1 (5 bases). This CDR3 has 15 residues. The V gene lost 3 bases and the J gene lost 2 bases, with 13 bases spanning the gap. Germline loops: CDR1 MGHRA, CDR2 YSYEKL. The CDR3: CASSHPGLSNYGYTF. The CDR3 region has the DNA TGCGCCAGCAGCCACCCGGGACTCTCAAACTATGGCTACACCTTC.

The DNA of the CDR3 is TGTGCCAGCAGCAAAGGACAGCTCAGCTTTTACACTGAAGCTTTCTTT. Protein: CASSKGQLSFYTEAFF. V gene TRBV7-9 combines with J gene TRBJ1-1; tentative D call: TRBD1 (6 bases). V was trimmed by 5 bases and J by 3 bases, leaving 19 bases between them. Germline V gene lookup returns CDR1 SEHNR and CDR2 FQNEAQ (reference sequence). The CDR3 is made up of 16 amino acids. The full variable domain, rest sourced from reference TRBV7-9 and TRBJ1-1, is DTGVSQNPRHKITKRGQNVTFRCDPISEHNRLYWYRQTLGQGPEFLTYFQNEAQLEKSRLLSDRFSAERPKGSFSTLEIQRTEQGDSAMYLCASSKGQLSFYTEAFFGQGTRLTVV.

The chain recombines TRBV9 with TRBJ2-3; TRBD2 might be the D (5 bases). Trimming stripped 0 bases from V and 5 bases from J, with 10 bases between. CDR1 is SGDLS, CDR2 YYNGEE, per germline. CDR3 length: 14 residues. The CDR3 loop is CASSVGSGIDTQYF. The CDR3 DNA sequence: TGTGCCAGCAGCGTAGGCTCGGGAATAGATACGCAGTATTTT.

This clone was detected only a few times. The CDR3 loop reads CASSFDRGRERNEQYF. DNA for the CDR3: TGTGCCAGCAGCTTTGACAGGGGGCGCGAAAGGAACGAGCAGTACTTC. The rearrangement uses TRBV7-9 and TRBJ2-7, with 10 bases aligning to TRBD1. Losses at the gene ends were 3 bases for V and 5 bases for J; bases not matched to a gene: 10. CDR1 is SEHNR, CDR2 FQNEAQ, per germline (reference sequence). The CDR3 has 16 residues.

The chain uses TRBV18 and TRBJ1-1; D is uncertain. Germline CDR1 reads KGHSH; CDR2 reads LQKENI. V dropped 3 bases and J dropped 6 bases, with 8 bases sitting between them. The CDR3 length is 12 residues. CDR3 protein: CASSPPGAEAFF. CDR3 coding DNA: TGTGCCAGCTCACCCCCGGGTGCTGAAGCTTTCTTT.

Comment on this clone: The junction and the germline gene differ at one end; a read error may be behind it. The chain has TRBV30 and TRBJ2-7; tentatively, D is TRBD2 (6 bases). The CDR3 length is 12 residues. Per germline, CDR1 GTSNPN and CDR2 SVGIG (reference sequence). The CDR3, as DNA: TGTGCCTGGAGGGGGGGTAGCACTACTATGGACTTC. As protein: CAWRGGSTTMDF.

J is TRBJ2-5 and V is TRBV7-2, with TRBD2 matching 7 bases. Germline CDR1 reads SGHTA; CDR2 reads FQGNSA. The CDR3 totals 14 residues. After removal of 5 bases from V and 5 bases from J, the junction contained 8 bases not matched to a gene. Here the CDR3 reads CASSPDLGGETQYF. DNA of the CDR3: TGTGCCAGCAGCCCCGACCTGGGAGGGGAGACCCAGTACTTC.

J is TRBJ2-3 and V is TRBV18; D is unresolved. The ends were cut back, 0 bases at V and 1 base at J, with 8 bases in the middle. The CDR3 is made up of 15 amino acids. CDR1 is KGHSH and CDR2 is LQKENI in the germline V gene. CDR3 protein: CASSPPVTGTDTQYF. The DNA for the CDR3 is TGTGCCAGCTCACCACCGGTAACAGGCACAGATACGCAGTATTTT.

V and J are TRBV12-5 and TRBJ1-3; 7 positions match TRBD1. The CDR3 is 16 residues long. V shed 1 base, J shed 0 bases, and the junction held 3 bases outside the gene matches. The germline V gene has CDR1 LGHNT and CDR2 FRNRAP. The chain's CDR3 is CASGLGRDSSGNTIYF. The CDR3 DNA is TGTGCTAGTGGTTTGGGACGGGACAGCTCTGGAAACACCATATATTTT. The variable domain in full, completed from reference TRBV12-5 and TRBJ1-3, reads DARVTQTPRHKVTEMGQEVTMRCQPILGHNTVFWYRQTMMQGLELLAYFRNRAPLDDSGMPKDRFSAEMPDATLATLKIQPSEPRDSAVYFCASGLGRDSSGNTIYFGEGSWLTVV.

The chain has TRBV30 and TRBJ1-2; D is ambiguous. From germline, CDR1 is GTSNPN and CDR2 SVGIG (reference sequence). Trimming stripped 1 base from V and 6 bases from J, with 3 bases between. This CDR3 spans 10 amino acids. The CDR3 bases are TGTGCCTGGAGTGAACATGGCTACACCTTC. This translates into CAWSEHGYTF.

The rearrangement uses TRBV5-1 and TRBJ1-1; possible D gene TRBD1, 6 bases. The CDR3 covers 12 residues. Germline lookup yields CDR1 SGHRS and CDR2 YFSETQ. The V end was cut by 4 bases, the J end by 7 bases, with 11 bases between. The DNA for the CDR3 is TGCGCCAGCAGCCACCTAGGGGGTGAAGCTTTCTTT. This gives the protein CASSHLGGEAFF.

The gene calls are TRBV18 and TRBJ2-2, with a tentative D call TRBD1 (6 bases). The CDR3 is made up of 16 amino acids. With 3 bases removed from V and 4 bases from J, the gap between germline ends came to 15 bases. Germline assignment: CDR1 KGHSH and CDR2 LQKENI. CDR3 DNA: TGTGCCAGCTCACCCGGACAGAGCCGGGGCACCGGGGAGCTGTTTTTT. Its protein is CASSPGQSRGTGELFF.

The chain links TRBV18 to TRBJ1-4; D remains ambiguous. From germline, CDR1 is KGHSH and CDR2 LQKENI. Trimming shortened V by 5 bases and J by 3 bases, and 13 bases separated the two germline ends. CDR3 length: 15 amino acids. Here the CDR3 DNA reads TGTGCCAGCTCAATTCAGGCAGCCTCTAATGAAAAACTGTTTTTT. This encodes CASSIQAASNEKLFF.

The genes are TRBV7-2 and TRBJ1-5, with 10 bases fitting TRBD1. The trim removed 2 bases at V and 6 bases at J, leaving 7 bases unmatched. Germline V gene lookup returns CDR1 SGHTA and CDR2 FQGNSA. This CDR3 contains 16 residues. For the CDR3, the DNA is TGTGCCAGCAGCTTAACCGGGACAGGGGTGGTTCAGCCCCAGCATTTT. This codes for CASSLTGTGVVQPQHF.

V usage is TRBV7-2 and J usage is TRBJ2-1; 9 bases fit TRBD1. Trimming at V came to 4 bases and at J to 8 bases, leaving 6 bases not matched to a gene. This CDR3 is built from 14 residues. Germline CDR1 and CDR2: SGHTA and FQGNSA. CDR3 loop: CASSSGTGPYEQFF. The CDR3 DNA sequence: TGTGCCAGCAGCTCAGGGACAGGGCCCTATGAGCAGTTCTTC.

The rearrangement uses TRBV27 and TRBJ1-5; weak D call: TRBD1 (6 bases). This CDR3 is 19 amino acids long. Per germline, CDR1 MNHEY and CDR2 SMNVEV (reference sequence). V was trimmed by 5 bases and J by 0 bases, leaving 23 bases between them. The CDR3: CASSPIYTLDRHSNQPQHF. CDR3 bases: TGTGCCAGCAGTCCTATCTATACGTTGGACAGACATAGCAATCAGCCCCAGCATTTT.

This clone was counted a few times. V is TRBV25-1 and J is TRBJ1-2; D is possibly TRBD1 (5 bases). Trimming cost V 2 bases and J 2 bases, with 12 bases left between them. The CDR3 runs to 15 residues. Per the germline V gene, CDR1 is MGHDK and CDR2 is SYGVNS. In nucleotides, the CDR3 is TGTGCCAGCAGTGAACCCGGTGCAGGGAACTATGGCTACACCTTC. Translated, it gives CASSEPGAGNYGYTF.

Only a few counts were recorded for this clone. The chain combines TRBV11-2 with TRBJ1-5; D is unresolved. From germline, CDR1 is SGHAT and CDR2 FQNNGV. The CDR3 loop spans 15 amino acids. V lost 1 base and J lost 4, with 11 bases in between. The CDR3 bases are TGTGCCAGCAGCTTAGGTTTCAGCGAGAATCAGCCCCAGCATTTT. Amino acid sequence: CASSLGFSENQPQHF. The variable domain in full, with the rest retrieved from reference TRBV11-2 and TRBJ1-5, is EAGVAQSPRYKIIEKRQSVAFWCNPISGHATLYWYQQILGQGPKLLIQFQNNGVVDDSQLPKDRFSAERLKGVDSTLKIQPAKLEDSAVYLCASSLGFSENQPQHFGDGTRLSIL.

This clone was detected only a few times. CDR3: CASSVSGRNHEQFF. The CDR3, as DNA: TGTGCCAGCAGCGTCTCGGGGAGGAACCATGAGCAGTTCTTC. The chain has TRBV9 and TRBJ2-1; a weak D match, TRBD2 (6 bases). The germline CDR1 and CDR2 sequences are SGDLS and YYNGEE. This CDR3 contains 14 residues. The germline V and J ends were trimmed by 2 bases and 8 bases, with 14 bases remaining between them.

The chain carries TRBV9 and TRBJ2-5; TRBD2 is a possible D gene (5 bases). The CDR3 contains 15 residues. Looked up from germline, CDR1 is SGDLS and CDR2 is YYNGEE. Trimming stripped 3 bases from V and 11 bases from J, with 23 bases between. The CDR3 loop is CASSGRLRVGLEQYF. The CDR3 region has the DNA TGTGCCAGCAGCGGCCGGTTGAGGGTGGGGTTAGAGCAGTACTTC.

The V call is TRBV7-2, the J call TRBJ2-1; TRBD2 matches at 8 bases. The CDR3 has 16 residues. V lost 4 bases to trimming and J lost 12 bases; unmatched junction nucleotides: 17. Per germline, CDR1 SGHTA and CDR2 FQGNSA. CDR3 coding DNA: TGTGCCAGCAGCTACGTAGGAGGCGCGGGGGGAACCGGGCAGTTCTTC. This encodes CASSYVGGAGGTGQFF.

The chain is built from TRBV6-5 and TRBJ2-7, with TRBD2 as a possible D gene (6 bases). Trimming pared 2 bases from V and 5 bases from J, leaving 13 bases between. This CDR3 comprises 14 residues. Germline lookup yields CDR1 MNHEY and CDR2 SVGAGI. CDR3 DNA: TGTGCCAGCAGTTACCGACTAGAAGCCAACGAGCAGTACTTC. Translated, it gives CASSYRLEANEQYF.

The chain combines TRBV7-2 with TRBJ2-3; 7 nucleotides align to TRBD2. In germline, CDR1 is SGHTA, CDR2 FQGNSA. V dropped 7 bases and J dropped 5; count of bases not matched to a gene: 15. The CDR3 contains 16 residues. This CDR3 reads CASTPLGAGLGDTQYF. As DNA, the CDR3 is TGTGCCAGCACCCCCCTAGGAGCGGGATTAGGAGATACGCAGTATTTT.

In its sample, this clone was seen a few times. This chain joins TRBV6-5 and TRBJ1-2, with 8 bases fitting TRBD1. Germline values: CDR1 MNHEY, CDR2 SVGAGI. The junction had 11 bases not matched to a gene; V was cut back by 7 bases and J by 4 bases. CDR3 size: 15 residues. CDR3 loop: CASNPGQGPFYGYTF. The CDR3 DNA reads as TGTGCCAGCAACCCCGGACAGGGACCCTTCTATGGCTACACCTTC.

The V and J genes are TRBV6-5 and TRBJ2-1, with 15 nucleotides matching TRBD2. Germline CDR1 is MNHEY and CDR2 is SVGAGI. This CDR3 spans 16 amino acids. V trimming: 2 bases; J trimming: 8 bases; junction bases outside the gene matches: 4. The CDR3 DNA is TGTGCCAGCAGTTACACGGGACTAGCGGGAGGCTATGAGCAGTTCTTC. This translates into CASSYTGLAGGYEQFF.

V is TRBV7-2 and J is TRBJ1-2, with D tentatively TRBD1 (5 bases). Germline CDR1 reads SGHTA; CDR2 reads FQGNSA. This CDR3 comprises 13 residues. V lost 2 bases, J lost 7 bases, and 11 bases lay in between. This CDR3 is CASSLFREGGYTF. Here the CDR3 DNA reads TGTGCCAGCAGCTTATTCAGGGAGGGTGGCTACACCTTC.

The chain carries TRBV6-4 and TRBJ2-1; the match to TRBD2 covers 8 bases. J lost 3 bases, V lost 2 bases, and 3 bases had no gene match. This CDR3 contains 15 residues. The germline gives CDR1 MRHNA, CDR2 SNTAGT. The CDR3 protein is CASSDGAGGYNEQFF. In DNA, the CDR3 is TGTGCCAGCAGTGACGGGGCGGGAGGCTACAATGAGCAGTTCTTC.